These 10 T cell receptor beta chains originate from one sample sequenced in a study of cytomegalovirus exposure and HLA in healthy donors. PCR used 60 Vbeta primers and 13 Jbeta primers. The assay was immunoSEQ multiplex PCR, and TCRdb's table has in-frame clones only and misses some. The sample lists 180,000 or so clones, 77% occurring once. The sample consisted of PBMCs. The receptors originated from a man younger than 35 in good health and CMV-seronegative.

The V gene is TRBV4-3, the J gene TRBJ1-2; no definite D call. CDR1 LGHNA and CDR2 YSLEER come from the germline V gene. Trimming left V 0 bases short and J 3 bases short, with 11 bases between. This CDR3 is 15 amino acids long. The CDR3 reads CASSQEVAVDYGYTF. The CDR3 bases are TGCGCCAGCAGCCAAGAGGTGGCAGTTGACTATGGCTACACCTTC.

A single count supports this clone. The chain has TRBV6-1 and TRBJ2-5; D not resolved. The J call may not be correct, given that the DNA end is closer to TRBJ2-7. The CDR3 totals 13 residues. Germline V gene sequence: CDR1 MNHNS, CDR2 SASEGT. The CDR3 sequence: CASSDRLTYEQYF. CDR3 nucleotides: TGTGCCAGCAGTGACAGGCTCACCTACGAGCAGTACTTC.

The chain combines TRBV7-6 with TRBJ2-2; possibly TRBD2 for D (5 bases). Germline CDR1 is SGHVS and CDR2 is FNYEAQ. Between the trimmed V and J ends, which lost 4 bases and 5 bases, there was a span of 14 bases. The CDR3 covers 15 residues. The CDR3 protein is CASSSQRVSTGELFF. The CDR3 coding sequence is TGTGCCAGCAGCTCCCAGAGGGTGTCGACCGGGGAGCTGTTTTTT. Based on the CDR3 plus reference TRBV7-6 and TRBJ2-2, the full variable domain is GAGVSQSPRYKVTKRGQDVALRCDPISGHVSLYWYRQALGQGPEFLTYFNYEAQQDKSGLPNDRFSAERPEGSISTLTIQRTEQRDSAMYRCASSSQRVSTGELFFGEGSRLTVL.

V gene TRBV2 combines with J gene TRBJ2-5, with 10 positions matching TRBD2. Trimming took 3 bases from V and 2 from J; bases not matched to a gene: 0. Per the germline V gene, CDR1 is SNHLY and CDR2 is FYNNEI. The CDR3 extends over 14 amino acids. The CDR3 DNA reads as TGTGCCAGCAGTGAGACTAGCGGGCAAGAGACCCAGTACTTC. This codes for CASSETSGQETQYF.

The V gene is TRBV5-1, the J gene TRBJ2-1; D may be TRBD1 (8 bases). The CDR3 runs to 17 residues. Deletions cut 4 bases from V and 4 bases from J, with 21 bases between. Germline CDR1 and CDR2: SGHRS and YFSETQ. The CDR3 here is CASSAWTGQGGYNEQFF. DNA for the CDR3: TGCGCCAGCAGCGCGTGGACAGGGCAGGGGGGGTACAATGAGCAGTTCTTC.

This chain links TRBV7-8 with TRBJ1-2; D may be TRBD1 (6 bases). The V gene's germline CDR1 is SGHVS and CDR2 FQNEAQ. V gave up 1 base and J gave up 8 bases, with 11 bases separating them. This CDR3 contains 13 residues. The DNA for the CDR3 is TGTGCCAGCAGCTTAGGGACAGATTTAGGCTACACCTTC. Translating it yields CASSLGTDLGYTF.

This chain joins TRBV5-1 and TRBJ2-7; a weak D match, TRBD1 (6 bases). V was clipped by 3 bases and J by 5 bases, with 18 bases between them. Germline values: CDR1 SGHRS, CDR2 YFSETQ. The CDR3 spans 15 residues. CDR3 DNA sequence: TGCGCCAGCAGCTGGGGGTCGACAGGTCCGGACGAGCAGTACTTC. The encoded protein is CASSWGSTGPDEQYF.

This clone was counted only a few times. The chain recombines TRBV25-1 with TRBJ1-1; D is perhaps TRBD1 (6 bases). This CDR3 region has 13 residues. Germline V gene sequence: CDR1 MGHDK, CDR2 SYGVNS. Trimming took off 6 bases at V and 3 bases at J, with 11 bases between the two ends. This chain's CDR3 is CASRDPGDTEAFF. The CDR3 region has the DNA TGTGCCAGCAGGGACCCAGGGGACACTGAAGCTTTCTTT.

The V gene is TRBV4-2, the J gene TRBJ1-2; D gene unclear. The CDR3 totals 15 residues. The germline V gene has CDR1 LGHNA and CDR2 YNFKEQ. Trimming removed 0 bases from V and 11 bases from J, with 19 bases in between. The CDR3 DNA sequence: TGTGCCAGCAGCCAAGATGTAGCGGCCACTATGAGGTACACCTTC. Translation gives CASSQDVAATMRYTF.

V and J are TRBV27 and TRBJ2-7; 8 nucleotides match TRBD1. The CDR3 is 14 amino acids. The germline gives CDR1 MNHEY, CDR2 SMNVEV (reference sequence). J lost 2 bases, V lost 6 bases, and 6 bases had no gene match. The CDR3 nucleotides read TGTGCCAGCAGACGACAGGGGTTCCCCTACGAGCAGTACTTC. Its protein product is CASRRQGFPYEQYF.